The 5 T cell receptor beta chains given below trace back to one sample, sequenced in a study of blood T cell repertoires in COVID-19. TCRdb's copy holds only in-frame clones and misses some; the assay was immunoSEQ multiplex PCR. The sample has roughly 100,000 clones, roughly three quarters seen once. The sample comprised peripheral blood. The receptors were sampled from a woman aged 80 or over with acute or convalescent COVID-19.

The chain recombines TRBV6-5 with TRBJ2-2; TRBD2 matches 7 bases. Germline V gene data show CDR1 as MNHEY and CDR2 as SVGAGI. The CDR3 totals 13 residues. Trimming took 10 bases from V and 10 from J; bases not matched to a gene: 12. CDR3 residues: CATLGGNLPELFF. CDR3 in DNA: TGTGCCACCCTCGGGGGGAATTTACCGGAGCTGTTTTTT.

This clone was counted a few times. The V and J genes are TRBV27 and TRBJ1-5, with 8 bases fitting TRBD1. CDR1 and CDR2 from the germline V gene are MNHEY and SMNVEV (reference sequence). This CDR3 is 14 amino acids long. V trimming: 5 bases; J trimming: 1 base; junction bases outside the gene matches: 1. CDR3 DNA sequence: TGTGCCAGCAGTCGACAGGGGAGCAATCAGCCCCAGCATTTT. This gives the protein CASSRQGSNQPQHF.

A note on this clone: One end of the junction fails to match germline, which may point to a read error. The chain recombines TRBV4-2 with TRBJ1-2, with 10 bases lining up with TRBD1. From germline, CDR1 is LGHNA and CDR2 YNFKEQ. The CDR3 is made up of 15 amino acids. The CDR3 loop reads CASSQGGQGMYGYTF. In DNA, the CDR3 is TGTGCCAGCAGTCAAGGGGGACAGGGGATGTATGGCTACACCTTC.

V gene TRBV7-2 combines with J gene TRBJ2-6; D is possibly TRBD1 (6 bases). V dropped 2 bases and J dropped 0 bases, with 17 bases sitting between them. The CDR3 runs 19 residues. Per germline, CDR1 SGHTA and CDR2 FQGNSA. The CDR3 DNA reads TGTGCCAGCAGCTTAAATTATCTTGTGACAGGCTCTGGGGCCAACGTCCTGACTTTC. Amino acid sequence: CASSLNYLVTGSGANVLTF.

The chain has TRBV2 and TRBJ2-3; the match to TRBD1 covers 10 bases. V lost 8 bases to trimming and J lost 3 bases; unmatched junction nucleotides: 5. The CDR3 has 14 amino acids. Germline V CDR1 and CDR2: SNHLY, FYNNEI. Here the CDR3 DNA reads TGTGCCAGCCATAGGACAGGGGGAACAGATACGCAGTATTTT. This sequence encodes CASHRTGGTDTQYF. Together with reference TRBV2 and TRBJ2-3, the CDR3 gives the full variable domain: EPEVTQTPSHQVTQMGQEVILRCVPISNHLYFYWYRQILGQKVEFLVSFYNNEISEKSEIFDDQFSVERPDGSNFTLKIRSTKLEDSAMYFCASHRTGGTDTQYFGPGTRLTVL.